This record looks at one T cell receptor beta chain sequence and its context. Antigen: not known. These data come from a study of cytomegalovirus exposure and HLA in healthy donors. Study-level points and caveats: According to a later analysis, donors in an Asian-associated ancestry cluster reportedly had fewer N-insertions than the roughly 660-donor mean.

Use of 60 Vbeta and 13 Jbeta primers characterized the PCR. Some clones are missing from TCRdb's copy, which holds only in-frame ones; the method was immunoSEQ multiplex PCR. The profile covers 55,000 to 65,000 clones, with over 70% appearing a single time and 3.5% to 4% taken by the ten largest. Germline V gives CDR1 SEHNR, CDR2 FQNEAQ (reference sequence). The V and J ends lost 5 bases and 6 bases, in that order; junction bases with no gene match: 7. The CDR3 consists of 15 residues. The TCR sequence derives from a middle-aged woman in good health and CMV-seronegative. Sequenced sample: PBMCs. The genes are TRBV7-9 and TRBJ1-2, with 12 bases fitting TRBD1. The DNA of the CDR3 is TGTGCCAGCAGCATACGGGACAGGGGGCTTGATGGCTACACCTTC. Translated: CASSIRDRGLDGYTF.